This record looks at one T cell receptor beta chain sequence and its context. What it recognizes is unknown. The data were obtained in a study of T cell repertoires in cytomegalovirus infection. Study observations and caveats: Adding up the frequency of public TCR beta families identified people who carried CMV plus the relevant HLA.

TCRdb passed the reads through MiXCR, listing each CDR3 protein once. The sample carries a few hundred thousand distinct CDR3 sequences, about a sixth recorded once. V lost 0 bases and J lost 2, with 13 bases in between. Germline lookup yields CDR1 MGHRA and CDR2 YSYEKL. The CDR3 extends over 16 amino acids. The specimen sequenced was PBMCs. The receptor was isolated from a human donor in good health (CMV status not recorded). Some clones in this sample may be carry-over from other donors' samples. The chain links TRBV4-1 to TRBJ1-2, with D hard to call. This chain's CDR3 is CASSQEVGKPNYGYTF. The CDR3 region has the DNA TGCGCCAGCAGCCAAGAGGTTGGGAAACCGAACTATGGCTACACCTTC.